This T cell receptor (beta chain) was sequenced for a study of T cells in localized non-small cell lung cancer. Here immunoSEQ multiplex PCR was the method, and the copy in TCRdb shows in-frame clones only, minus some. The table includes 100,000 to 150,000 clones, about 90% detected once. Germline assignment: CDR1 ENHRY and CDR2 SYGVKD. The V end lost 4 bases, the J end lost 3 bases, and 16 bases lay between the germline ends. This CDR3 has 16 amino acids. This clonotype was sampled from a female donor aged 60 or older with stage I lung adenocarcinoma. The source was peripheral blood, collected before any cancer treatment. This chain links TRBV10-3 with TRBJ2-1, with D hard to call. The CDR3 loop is CAISAPDQSNYNEQFF. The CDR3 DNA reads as TGTGCCATCAGTGCCCCGGACCAGAGCAACTACAATGAGCAGTTCTTC.